This T cell receptor (beta chain) was captured in a study of cytomegalovirus exposure and HLA in healthy donors. With 60 Vbeta and 13 Jbeta primers, the PCR was carried out. TCRdb's table, derived via immunoSEQ multiplex PCR, lists solely in-frame clones and lacks some. This repertoire includes 70,000 to 100,000 clones. This clonotype was obtained from a man aged 18 to 29 in good health and CMV-seropositive. Sequencing was done on a sample of PBMCs.

The CDR3: CASSLRTSGRAWSDNEQFF. The CDR3 DNA reads as TGTGCCAGCAGTCTCCGGACTAGCGGGAGAGCTTGGTCTGACAATGAGCAGTTCTTC. This chain connects TRBV28 to TRBJ2-1; TRBD2 agrees at 13 bases. V was pared by 5 bases and J by 5 bases, with 15 bases of the junction left unmatched. The CDR3 contains 19 residues. The germline V gene has CDR1 MDHEN and CDR2 SYDVKM.